This T cell receptor (beta chain) was sequenced in a study of T cell responses to AZD1222 COVID-19 vaccine. Study findings and constraints: It was only a handful of AZD1222 recipients who were seropositive at baseline. Unmutated variant regions reportedly attract nearly half of all spike-specific TCRs. Clonal diversity was possibly underestimated; the donors were predominantly white British and more often female.

The CDR3 totals 14 residues. The germline CDR1 and CDR2 sequences are MNHEY and SMNVEV (reference sequence). Trimming cost V 7 bases and J 7 bases; bases outside gene matches: 8. Here immunoSEQ multiplex PCR was the method, and the copy in TCRdb shows in-frame clones only, minus some. The table has about 67,000 clones, approximately 80% seen once. Comment on this clone: The antigen is not known.

This TCR was sampled from an adult in good health. The sample here was peripheral blood, taken on day 0 of AZD1222 vaccination. The rearrangement uses TRBV27 and TRBJ2-1; 9 nucleotides match TRBD1. CDR3 sequence reads: CASKVQGAFNEQFF. For the CDR3, the DNA is TGTGCCAGCAAGGTACAGGGGGCGTTTAATGAGCAGTTCTTC.